This T cell receptor (beta chain) was sequenced in a study of cytomegalovirus exposure and HLA in healthy donors. Notes on this clone: Antigen specificity is unknown.

Study-wide results and limits: Later on, an analysis found that several of the most significant clusters appeared to be linked to common viral pathogens, which included parvovirus B19.

PCR amplification relied on 60 Vbeta primers (plus 13 Jbeta primers). Profiling relied on immunoSEQ multiplex PCR, and the TCRdb table lists in-frame clones only, not all of them. The sample consists of 80,000 to 130,000 clones, more than 60% of them appearing once. This CDR3 spans 16 amino acids. V gave up 1 base and J gave up 2 bases; unmatched junction bases: 5. Per the germline V gene, CDR1 is SEHNR and CDR2 is FQNEAQ (reference sequence). This chain joins TRBV7-9 and TRBJ2-5; TRBD2 aligns across 9 bases. The sample taken for sequencing was PBMCs. The clonotype originates from a woman aged 18-29 years in good health and CMV-seropositive. The CDR3 sequence is CASSLDLAGVQETQYF. In DNA, the CDR3 is TGTGCCAGCAGCTTAGATTTAGCGGGAGTACAAGAGACCCAGTACTTC.